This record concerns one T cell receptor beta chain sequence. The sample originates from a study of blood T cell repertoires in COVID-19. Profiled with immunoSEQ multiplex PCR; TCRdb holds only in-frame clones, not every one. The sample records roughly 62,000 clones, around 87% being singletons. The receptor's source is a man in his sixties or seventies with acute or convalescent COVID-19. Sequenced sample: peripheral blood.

The CDR3 nucleotides read TGTGCCAGCAGCGCCGAGGGAGGAGGCTACACCTTC. As protein: CASSAEGGGYTF. The chain has TRBV9 and TRBJ1-2; D is ambiguous. From germline, CDR1 is SGDLS and CDR2 YYNGEE. The length of the CDR3 is 12 residues. Trimming took 3 bases from V and 8 from J, leaving 11 bases between them.